This entry is about one TCR beta chain. The sample belongs to a study of blood T cell repertoires in COVID-19. Study as a whole: COVID-19 samples collected from the United States, Italy and Spain covered acute and convalescent phases.

Sequencing used immunoSEQ multiplex PCR; TCRdb keeps in-frame clones, though not all of them. Of roughly 350,000 clones listed, about nine tenths are singletons. Trimming removed 2 bases from V and 3 bases from J; junction bases left unmatched: 5. Germline assignment: CDR1 LGHNA and CDR2 YSLEER. The CDR3 sequence is 16 residues long. The genes are TRBV4-3 and TRBJ2-1, with 9 bases aligning to TRBD2. Sequencing was performed on peripheral blood. This sequence was found in a woman in her seventies with COVID-19, enrolled during active disease. The CDR3: CASSQQSSGGYNEQFF. CDR3 nucleotide sequence: TGCGCCAGCAGCCAACAGAGTAGCGGGGGCTACAATGAGCAGTTCTTC.